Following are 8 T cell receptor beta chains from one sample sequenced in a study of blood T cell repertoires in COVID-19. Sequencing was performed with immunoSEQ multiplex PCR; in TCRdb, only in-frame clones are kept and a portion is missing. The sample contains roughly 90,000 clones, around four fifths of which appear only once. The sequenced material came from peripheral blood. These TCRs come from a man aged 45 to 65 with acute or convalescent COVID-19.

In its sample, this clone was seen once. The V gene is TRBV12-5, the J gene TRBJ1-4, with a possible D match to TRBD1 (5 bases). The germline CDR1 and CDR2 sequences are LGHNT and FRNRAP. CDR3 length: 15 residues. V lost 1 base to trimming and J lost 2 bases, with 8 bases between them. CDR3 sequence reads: CASGLAGGTNEKLFF. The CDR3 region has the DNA TGTGCTAGTGGTTTGGCCGGGGGGACTAATGAAAAACTGTTTTTT.

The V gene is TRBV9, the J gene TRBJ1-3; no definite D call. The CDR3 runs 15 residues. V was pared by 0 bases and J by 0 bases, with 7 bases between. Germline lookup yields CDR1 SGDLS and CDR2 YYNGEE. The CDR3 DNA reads TGTGCCAGCAGCGTAGGTTCTACCTCTGGAAACACCATATATTTT. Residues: CASSVGSTSGNTIYF. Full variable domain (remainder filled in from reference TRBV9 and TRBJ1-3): DSGVTQTPKHLITATGQRVTLRCSPRSGDLSVYWYQQSLDQGLQFLIQYYNGEERAKGNILERFSAQQFPDLHSELNLSSLELGDSALYFCASSVGSTSGNTIYFGEGSWLTVV.

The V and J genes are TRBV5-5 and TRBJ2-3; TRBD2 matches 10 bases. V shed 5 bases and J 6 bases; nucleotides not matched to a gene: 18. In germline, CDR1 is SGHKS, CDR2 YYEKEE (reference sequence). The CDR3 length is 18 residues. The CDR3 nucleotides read TGTGCCAGCAGGCCTCGGCTAGCGGGGGTGGAGCAGGCGGATACGCAGTATTTT. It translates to CASRPRLAGVEQADTQYF.

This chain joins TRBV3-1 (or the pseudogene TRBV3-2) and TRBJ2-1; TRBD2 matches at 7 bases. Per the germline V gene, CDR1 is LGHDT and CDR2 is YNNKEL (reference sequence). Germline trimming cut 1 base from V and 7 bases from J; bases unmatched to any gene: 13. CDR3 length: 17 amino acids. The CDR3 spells CASSQAEAAGVTNEQFF. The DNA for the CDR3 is TGTGCCAGCAGCCAAGCGGAGGCGGCGGGAGTAACTAATGAGCAGTTCTTC.

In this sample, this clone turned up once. DNA of the CDR3: TGTGCCAGCAGCCGGGACAGGGGTACGCAGTATTTT. This gives the protein CASSRDRGTQYF. The V and J genes are TRBV27 and TRBJ2-3; 10 bases align to TRBD1. CDR1 and CDR2 (germline): MNHEY, SMNVEV (reference sequence). The CDR3 has 12 amino acids. The V and J ends lost 6 bases and 8 bases, in that order; junction bases with no gene match: 2.

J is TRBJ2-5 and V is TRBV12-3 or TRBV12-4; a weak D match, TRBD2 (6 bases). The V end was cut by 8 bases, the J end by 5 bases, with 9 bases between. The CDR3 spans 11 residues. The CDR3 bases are TGTGCCAGCGGGAGCGGGGAGACCCAGTACTTC. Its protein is CASGSGETQYF.

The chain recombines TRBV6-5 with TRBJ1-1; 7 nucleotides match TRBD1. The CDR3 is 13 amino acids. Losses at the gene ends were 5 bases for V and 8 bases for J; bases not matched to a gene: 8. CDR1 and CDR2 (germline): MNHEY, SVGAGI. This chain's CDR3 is CASSQRGLGEAFF. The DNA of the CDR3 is TGTGCCAGCAGTCAGAGGGGGCTTGGCGAAGCTTTCTTT.

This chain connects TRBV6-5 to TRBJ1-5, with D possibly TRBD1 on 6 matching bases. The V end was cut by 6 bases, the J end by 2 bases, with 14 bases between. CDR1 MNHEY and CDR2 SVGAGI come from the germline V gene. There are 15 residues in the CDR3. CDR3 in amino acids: CASRPPGAGNQPQHF. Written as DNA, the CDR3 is TGTGCCAGCAGGCCCCCAGGGGCCGGCAATCAGCCCCAGCATTTT.